The rows below give T cell receptor beta chains drawn from one sample of a study of blood T cells in healthy people across ages. TCRdb itself ran the 5' RACE reads through MiXCR, one entry per CDR3 protein. The sample shows fewer than 1,200,000 distinct CDR3 sequences, roughly a quarter of them seen only once. These data were also filed under a second study, of T cells of mothers and their children.

Sequencing was done on a sample of blood. Every receptor here comes from a girl aged 2 to 9 in good health. Each CDR3 is given with its conserved first and last residue.

v_call: TRBV7-2; j_call: TRBJ2-5; cdr3_aa: CASSLDRGREEAQYF
v_call: TRBV9; j_call: TRBJ2-1; cdr3_aa: CASSVAGQDNEQFF
v_call: TRBV6-5; j_call: TRBJ2-6; cdr3_aa: CASRAGGIGANVLTF
v_call: TRBV14; j_call: TRBJ2-1; cdr3_aa: CASSQDLGTSGDNEQFF
v_call: TRBV29-1; j_call: TRBJ2-3; cdr3_aa: CSVEVGRNTQYF
v_call: TRBV7-3; j_call: TRBJ2-5; cdr3_aa: CASSPASGGAMETQYF
v_call: TRBV11-1; j_call: TRBJ2-5; cdr3_aa: CASSYRLELQETQYF
v_call: TRBV9; j_call: TRBJ2-4; cdr3_aa: CASSPSTGSRNIQYF
v_call: TRBV20-1; j_call: NA; cdr3_aa: CSARDFPQRGSYEQYF
v_call: TRBV28; j_call: NA; cdr3_aa: CASRSSGTGPLWSEQYF
v_call: TRBV5-5; j_call: TRBJ2-5; cdr3_aa: CASGRDMMKTQYF
v_call: TRBV4-2; j_call: TRBJ2-7; cdr3_aa: CASSHYQEGKKEQYF
v_call: TRBV10-3; j_call: TRBJ2-1; cdr3_aa: CANSPGLTATDEQFF